The next 31 T cell receptor beta chains were all read from a single sample in a study of response to subunit inactivated influenza vaccine. One entry per CDR3 protein, called by TCRdb with MiXCR from the RT-PCR reads. The data show 430,000 or so distinct CDR3 sequences, approximately 11% seen once. The sample consisted of PBMCs from blood, taken 35 to 45 days after vaccination. These receptors were obtained from a man in his forties or fifties who received an inactivated influenza vaccine.

This clonotype has ten or more counts. This chain links TRBV2 with TRBJ1-6, with D perhaps TRBD1 (5 bases). CDR3 length equals 14 residues. The germline CDR1 and CDR2 sequences are SNHLY and FYNNEI. V lost 11 bases to trimming and J lost 10 bases, with 21 bases between them. In nucleotides, the CDR3 is TGTGCCGGGTCCAGGGTCGTGGATTTCTCACCCCTCCACTTT. This sequence encodes CAGSRVVDFSPLHF.

This rearrangement joins TRBV12-3 or TRBV12-4 to TRBJ1-1, with D unresolved. This CDR3 is built from 13 residues. V lost 3 bases to trimming and J lost 5 bases, with 10 bases between them. CDR3: CASSFPTRTEAFF. The DNA of the CDR3 is TGTGCCAGCAGTTTCCCGACGAGAACTGAAGCTTTCTTT.

The chain employs TRBV20-1 and TRBJ2-1; 8 bases fit TRBD2. Germline CDR1 is DFQATT and CDR2 is SNEGSKA (reference sequence). The CDR3 extends over 14 amino acids. Trimming cost V 2 bases and J 5 bases; bases outside gene matches: 5. Here the CDR3 DNA reads TGCAGTGCTAGAATGCGGGGGGTCAACAATGAGCAGTTCTTC. Amino acids: CSARMRGVNNEQFF.

This clonotype was detected ten times or more. This chain connects TRBV5-6 to TRBJ1-4; D is unresolved. Per germline, CDR1 SGHDT and CDR2 YYEEEE. The CDR3 loop spans 14 amino acids. The V gene lost 2 bases and the J gene lost 10 bases, with 15 bases spanning the gap. The CDR3 sequence: CASSFGRGSGKLFF. The CDR3 DNA reads TGTGCCAGCAGCTTCGGACGAGGTAGTGGAAAACTGTTTTTT.

The gene calls are TRBV19 and TRBJ2-3; 9 bases agree with TRBD1. This CDR3 spans 15 amino acids. V shed 10 bases, J shed 2 bases, and the junction held 10 bases outside the gene matches. The V gene's germline CDR1 is LNHDA and CDR2 SQIVND (reference sequence). The DNA for the CDR3 is TGTGCCAAGGACAGGGGACCTTTCATCACAGATACGCAGTATTTT. Translated: CAKDRGPFITDTQYF.

J is TRBJ1-4 and V is TRBV6-5; perhaps TRBD1 as D (6 bases). The CDR3 contains 15 residues. The germline CDR1 and CDR2 sequences are MNHEY and SVGAGI. V lost 6 bases and J 8 bases, leaving 19 bases between the germline ends. CDR3: CASSPRGVKGEKLFF. The DNA of the CDR3 is TGTGCCAGCAGCCCCAGGGGAGTTAAGGGCGAAAAACTGTTTTTT.

This clonotype was found many times. The rearrangement uses TRBV29-1 and TRBJ1-5; no clear D. The CDR3 has 13 residues. The germline V and J ends were trimmed by 6 bases and 1 base, with 10 bases remaining between them. Germline values: CDR1 SQVTM, CDR2 ANQGSEA. The CDR3 sequence is CSVRTVSNQPQHF. CDR3 nucleotides: TGCAGCGTCAGGACCGTGAGCAATCAGCCCCAGCATTTT.

This clonotype was seen more than once but under ten times. This sequence joins TRBV12-3 or TRBV12-4 and TRBJ2-6; D may be TRBD1 (6 bases). Trimming shortened V by 5 bases and J by 0 bases, and 14 bases separated the two germline ends. CDR3 length equals 17 residues. The CDR3 region has the DNA TGTGCCAGCAGTCTGGGACAACCCAGCTCTGGGGCCAACGTCCTGACTTTC. Amino acid sequence: CASSLGQPSSGANVLTF.

This clonotype has a handful of counts. The rearrangement uses TRBV12-1 and TRBJ1-5; the DNA was not compared with TRBD1, the D call given in the table. TRBV12-1 is an annotated pseudogene. CDR3 size: 15 residues. The CDR3 is CASSFARQGTQPQHF. The CDR3 bases are TGTGCCAGCAGCTTTGCCCGACAGGGAACCCAGCCCCAGCATTTT.

There are a few counts of this clonotype. The gene calls are TRBV12-3 or TRBV12-4 and TRBJ1-1; 8 nucleotides align to TRBD1. J gave up 2 bases and V 5 bases, and 7 bases lay outside the gene matches. This CDR3 contains 15 residues. DNA for the CDR3: TGTGCCAGCAGTCCAGGGGGCCGTACCAACACTGAAGCTTTCTTT. Translation: CASSPGGRTNTEAFF.

This clonotype was detected many times. The chain employs TRBV28 and TRBJ2-7; D remains unclear. With 6 bases removed from V and 4 bases from J, the gap between germline ends came to 4 bases. CDR1 is MDHEN and CDR2 is SYDVKM in the germline V gene. This CDR3 comprises 10 residues. The CDR3 region is CASSRYEQYF. The CDR3 region has the DNA TGTGCCAGCAGCAGGTACGAGCAGTACTTC.

This clonotype was counted many times. The chain carries TRBV7-2 and TRBJ2-1, with TRBD2 matching over 13 bases. The J segment lost 6 bases and the V segment lost 4 bases, leaving 9 bases of the junction unmatched. Germline assignment: CDR1 SGHTA and CDR2 FQGNSA. This CDR3 comprises 17 residues. The CDR3 DNA follows: TGTGCCAGCAGCTCCCCTTTAGGACTAGCGGGAGTCAATGAGCAGTTCTTC. It translates to CASSSPLGLAGVNEQFF.

The J gene is TRBJ2-1, the V gene TRBV4-3; tentatively, D is TRBD2 (5 bases). CDR3 length: 17 residues. The V and J ends lost 1 base and 2 bases respectively, with 15 bases between them. Per germline, CDR1 LGHNA and CDR2 YSLEER. The DNA for the CDR3 is TGCGCCAGCAGCCAAGGCGGGCCAGGCGATACCTACAATGAGCAGTTCTTC. Translated, it gives CASSQGGPGDTYNEQFF.

This rearrangement joins TRBV6-2 or TRBV6-3 to TRBJ2-1; D tentatively reads TRBD1 or TRBD2 (5 bases each). Trimming removed 0 bases from V and 1 base from J, with 22 bases in between. Germline CDR1 MNHEY, CDR2 SVGEGT. The CDR3 has 20 amino acids. CDR3: CASSYSSIRELGVSYNEQFF. CDR3 nucleotide sequence: TGTGCCAGCAGTTACTCGAGTATCAGGGAACTGGGAGTTTCCTACAATGAGCAGTTCTTC.

This clonotype was detected only a few times. The chain carries TRBV24-1 and TRBJ2-3; 7 positions match TRBD1. The CDR3 runs to 13 residues. With V trimmed by 3 bases and J by 9 bases, 5 bases remained unmatched. Per germline, CDR1 KGHDR and CDR2 SFDVKD. The CDR3 nucleotides read TGTGCCACCAGTGATCTGACAGGGACGACGCAGTATTTT. Its translation is CATSDLTGTTQYF.

J is TRBJ2-3 and V is TRBV20-1; 11 bases line up with TRBD2. Germline-derived CDR1 and CDR2 are DFQATT and SNEGSKA (reference sequence). The CDR3 is 14 amino acids. V dropped 6 bases and J dropped 5; count of bases not matched to a gene: 7. The CDR3 spells CSAIAGGREDTQYF. The CDR3 DNA follows: TGCAGTGCGATAGCGGGGGGGCGGGAAGATACGCAGTATTTT.

Note on this clonotype: Germline and junction disagree at one end, which may indicate a read error. The chain has TRBV3-1 and TRBJ2-5; the D gene is possibly TRBD2 (6 bases). There are 15 residues in the CDR3. CDR1 and CDR2 (germline): LGHDT, YNNKEL (reference sequence). The CDR3 nucleotides are TGTGCCACCAGCCAAGGTGGGGGGTTGGGCGAGACCCAGTACTTC. This encodes CATSQGGGLGETQYF.

The chain carries TRBV3-1 and TRBJ2-1; D is uncertain. The CDR3 length is 14 residues. The germline gives CDR1 LGHDT, CDR2 YNNKEL (reference sequence). V lost 3 bases and J 4 bases, leaving 10 bases between the germline ends. This CDR3 is CASSHKGTYNEQFF. As DNA, the CDR3 is TGTGCCAGCAGCCATAAGGGCACATACAATGAGCAGTTCTTC.

The chain uses TRBV9 and TRBJ2-1; no clear D gene. Germline loops: CDR1 SGDLS, CDR2 YYNGEE. The CDR3 covers 13 residues. The V end was cut by 1 base, the J end by 4 bases, with 6 bases between. The CDR3 protein is CASSVSDYNEQFF. The CDR3 nucleotides are TGTGCCAGCAGCGTAAGCGATTACAATGAGCAGTTCTTC.

This clonotype was seen only a few times. The rearrangement joins TRBV29-1 to TRBJ2-5, with D possibly matching TRBD1 (6 bases). Trimming removed 7 bases from V and 5 bases from J, with 17 bases in between. The CDR3 spans 13 residues. Looked up from germline, CDR1 is SQVTM and CDR2 is ANQGSEA. In DNA form, the CDR3 reads TGCAGCGCCCTAGGGGCAGGGGTCGAGACCCAGTACTTC. The encoded protein is CSALGAGVETQYF.

This clonotype has ten or more counts. CDR3: CASSYQNFLQDTQYF. The CDR3 nucleotides are TGTGCCAGCAGTTACCAAAACTTTCTCCAAGATACGCAGTATTTT. V and J are TRBV6-5 and TRBJ2-3; unclear D gene. The germline gives CDR1 MNHEY, CDR2 SVGAGI. CDR3 length: 15 amino acids. The V end lost 2 bases, the J end lost 5 bases, and 14 bases lay between the germline ends.

This clonotype occurred many times. The genes are TRBV7-9 and TRBJ2-5, with D perhaps given as TRBD1 or TRBD2 (6 bases each). CDR1 and CDR2 from the germline V gene are SEHNR and FQNEAQ (reference sequence). The ends were cut back, 3 bases at V and 2 bases at J, with 16 bases in the middle. The CDR3 is 16 amino acids. The CDR3 sequence is CASSFVGGPAQETQYF. The DNA of the CDR3 is TGTGCCAGCAGCTTCGTTGGGGGGCCTGCTCAAGAGACCCAGTACTTC.

This chain uses TRBV5-4 with TRBJ1-2; no reliable D call. Trimming stripped 4 bases from V and 0 bases from J, with 10 bases between. Germline V lookup: CDR1 SGHNT, CDR2 YYREEE (reference sequence). The CDR3 has 14 residues. The DNA of the CDR3 is TGTGCCAGCAGCCCCCGGGCAGCTAACTATGGCTACACCTTC. This gives the protein CASSPRAANYGYTF.

This clonotype was observed a few times. The chain carries TRBV6-2 or TRBV6-3 and TRBJ1-2, with unresolved D. V lost 10 bases and J lost 5, with 20 bases in between. Germline values: CDR1 MNHEY, CDR2 SVGEGT. The CDR3 runs to 14 residues. CDR3 loop: CATTYSTMGYGYTF. The CDR3 nucleotides are TGTGCCACTACCTACTCGACGATGGGATATGGCTACACCTTC.

This clonotype has more than one count but fewer than ten. V gene TRBV6-2 or TRBV6-3 combines with J gene TRBJ2-5; 7 bases are a match to TRBD2. J gave up 0 bases and V 0 bases, and 4 bases lay outside the gene matches. The length of the CDR3 is 16 residues. In germline, CDR1 is MNHEY, CDR2 SVGEGT. The DNA for the CDR3 is TGTGCCAGCAGTTACTCGGCTAGCGGATACCAAGAGACCCAGTACTTC. It translates to CASSYSASGYQETQYF.

This chain connects TRBV5-1 to TRBJ2-5, with TRBD2 identical over 8 bases. J gave up 1 base and V 5 bases, and 7 bases lay outside the gene matches. The CDR3 consists of 15 residues. Germline V CDR1 and CDR2: SGHRS, YFSETQ. Here the CDR3 DNA reads TGCGCCAGCAGACTCGGGGGGGGGCGCCAAGAGACCCAGTACTTC. As protein: CASRLGGGRQETQYF. Full variable domain (missing parts from reference TRBV5-1 and TRBJ2-5): KAGVTQTPRYLIKTRGQQVTLSCSPISGHRSVSWYQQTPGQGLQFLFEYFSETQRNKGNFPGRFSGRQFSNSRSEMNVSTLELGDSALYLCASRLGGGRQETQYFGPGTRLLVL.

This chain links TRBV7-9 with TRBJ2-5; D gene uncertain. Germline CDR1 reads SEHNR; CDR2 reads FQNEAQ (reference sequence). The CDR3 sequence is 13 residues long. V shed 8 bases and J shed 3 bases, with 13 bases lying between them. Here the CDR3 DNA reads TGTGCCAGCTGCTCACCTCGGAAAGAGACCCAGTACTTC. Protein sequence: CASCSPRKETQYF.

The rearrangement uses TRBV20-1 and TRBJ1-2; 7 nucleotides line up with TRBD1. With V trimmed by 6 bases and J by 4 bases, 8 bases remained unmatched. The germline CDR1 and CDR2 sequences are DFQATT and SNEGSKA (reference sequence). This CDR3 is built from 13 residues. The CDR3 region is CSATTGSPYGYTF. In nucleotides, the CDR3 is TGCAGTGCCACGACAGGGTCCCCCTATGGCTACACCTTC.

The chain employs TRBV10-3 and TRBJ1-5, with a weak D call TRBD1 (6 bases). Looked up from germline, CDR1 is ENHRY and CDR2 is SYGVKD. V lost 4 bases to trimming and J lost 7 bases, with 14 bases between them. This CDR3 is 14 amino acids long. The CDR3 sequence: CAISVGQSGQPQHF. CDR3 coding DNA: TGTGCCATCAGTGTCGGACAGTCAGGGCAGCCCCAGCATTTT.

The rearrangement uses TRBV30 and TRBJ2-1; D possibly corresponds to TRBD1 (5 bases). CDR1 and CDR2 (germline): GTSNPN, SVGIG (reference sequence). V lost 3 bases and J 8 bases, leaving 11 bases between the germline ends. CDR3 size: 12 residues. DNA for the CDR3: TGTGCCTGGAGAGAGCAGGGTGATGAGCAGTTCTTC. Amino acids: CAWREQGDEQFF. The variable domain in full, completed from reference TRBV30 and TRBJ2-1, reads SQTIHQWPATLVQPVGSPLSLECTVEGTSNPNLYWYRQAAGRGLQLLFYSVGIGQISSEVPQNLSASRPQDRQFILSSKKLLLSDSGFYLCAWREQGDEQFFGPGTRLTVL.

The chain joins TRBV12-3 or TRBV12-4 to TRBJ2-7; D not resolved. V gave up 1 base and J gave up 3 bases, with 10 bases separating them. CDR3 length: 14 residues. The CDR3 here is CASSLGPSGYEQYF. The CDR3 DNA follows: TGTGCCAGCAGTTTAGGCCCTTCGGGCTACGAGCAGTACTTC.